This entry lists 13 T cell receptor beta chains sequenced from one sample in a study of CD8 T cells in ankylosing spondylitis. Overall study results and limits: Apparently characteristic of ankylosing spondylitis blood was a TCR beta motif (about 8 highly homologous variants).

Using its own MiXCR run on the 5' RACE reads, TCRdb lists one record per CDR3 protein. There are more than 650,000 distinct CDR3 sequences in the sample; about 12% occur only once, and roughly 0.51% lies in the top ten. Their antigens are not known. The sequencing input was blood, either unsorted or a sorted T cell fraction (not recorded which). The receptors originated from a male donor with ankylosing spondylitis.

Ten or more counts support this clonotype. The chain carries TRBV20-1 and TRBJ2-1; 7 bases map to TRBD2. After removal of 5 bases from V and 2 bases from J, the junction contained 9 bases not matched to a gene. The length of the CDR3 is 15 residues. Looked up from germline, CDR1 is DFQATT and CDR2 is SNEGSKA (reference sequence). CDR3 in DNA: TGCAGTGCTTCGACTAGCCTAGCAGCCTACAATGAGCAGTTCTTC. The encoded protein is CSASTSLAAYNEQFF.

The chain combines TRBV5-4 with TRBJ2-7, with TRBD2 identical over 9 bases. Germline assignment: CDR1 SGHNT and CDR2 YYREEE (reference sequence). The CDR3 extends over 14 amino acids. V was pared by 3 bases and J by 5 bases, with 6 bases of the junction left unmatched. The CDR3: CASSSSGTSNEQYF. The CDR3, as DNA: TGTGCCAGCAGCTCATCCGGGACTAGCAACGAGCAGTACTTC.

This rearrangement joins TRBV5-1 to TRBJ2-3; no clear D. V lost 3 bases, J lost 1 base, and 21 bases lay in between. CDR1 is SGHRS, CDR2 YFSETQ, per germline. This CDR3 region has 18 residues. The CDR3 spells CASSWIGVASPGTDTQYF. CDR3 coding DNA: TGCGCCAGCAGCTGGATCGGAGTGGCGAGCCCAGGCACAGATACGCAGTATTTT.

This chain joins TRBV7-2 and TRBJ2-3, with TRBD2 as a possible D gene (6 bases). Germline loops: CDR1 SGHTA, CDR2 FQGNSA. V was cut by 5 bases and J by 3 bases, with 18 bases left in between. The CDR3 has 16 residues. The CDR3 DNA is TGTGCCAGCAGCACTCAACTCTTGGGGGGTACAGATACGCAGTATTTT. Its protein is CASSTQLLGGTDTQYF. The full variable domain, its missing parts supplied by reference TRBV7-2 and TRBJ2-3, is GAGVSQSPSNKVTEKGKDVELRCDPISGHTALYWYRQSLGQGLEFLIYFQGNSAPDKSGLPSDRFSAERTGGSVSTLTIQRTQQEDSAVYLCASSTQLLGGTDTQYFGPGTRLTVL.

This clonotype has more than one count but fewer than ten. The chain is built from TRBV20-1 and TRBJ2-5; D tentatively fits TRBD1 or TRBD2 (5 bases each). From germline, CDR1 is DFQATT and CDR2 SNEGSKA (reference sequence). The germline V and J ends were trimmed by 0 bases and 2 bases, with 13 bases remaining between them. The CDR3 consists of 15 residues. CDR3 sequence (DNA): TGCAGTGCTAGAGATCCCGGGGCAGGGCAAGAGACCCAGTACTTC. It codes for CSARDPGAGQETQYF.

In its sample, this clonotype was seen many times. The chain employs TRBV7-2 and TRBJ2-6; D is uncertain. Germline V gene data show CDR1 as SGHTA and CDR2 as FQGNSA. V was clipped by 1 base and J by 1 base, with 5 bases between them. CDR3 length: 15 residues. This CDR3 reads CASSLVWSGANVLTF. Written as DNA, the CDR3 is TGTGCCAGCAGCTTAGTATGGTCTGGGGCCAACGTCCTGACTTTC.

This clonotype was counted only a few times. V is TRBV6-5 and J is TRBJ2-7, with TRBD1 as a possible D gene (6 bases). The V and J ends lost 6 bases and 2 bases respectively, with 17 bases between them. The CDR3 extends over 15 amino acids. CDR1 and CDR2 from the germline V gene are MNHEY and SVGAGI. For the CDR3, the DNA is TGTGCCAGCAGGTATTTGGGGGACATTACCTACGAGCAGTACTTC. It specifies CASRYLGDITYEQYF.

In this sample, this clonotype turned up a few times. The chain carries TRBV10-3 and TRBJ1-6; tentatively, D is TRBD1 (5 bases). Trimming removed 10 bases from V and 7 bases from J, with 14 bases in between. The CDR3 runs 13 residues. Germline CDR1 reads ENHRY; CDR2 reads SYGVKD. The DNA of the CDR3 is TGTGCCACCCAGAGGGACTCCAATTCACCCCTCCACTTT. Its translation: CATQRDSNSPLHF.

This clonotype was recorded many times. This chain uses TRBV4-3 with TRBJ1-3, with D possibly matching TRBD1 (5 bases). Germline CDR1 reads LGHNA; CDR2 reads YSLEER. Trimming cost V 0 bases and J 2 bases, with 11 bases left between them. The CDR3 extends over 16 amino acids. This CDR3 reads CASSQDFPGPGNTIYF. DNA of the CDR3: TGCGCCAGCAGCCAAGATTTCCCGGGGCCTGGAAACACCATATATTTT.

The chain has TRBV7-9 and TRBJ2-7; 9 bases align to TRBD1. This CDR3 region has 14 residues. Trimming cost V 7 bases and J 0 bases; bases outside gene matches: 4. Germline V CDR1 and CDR2: SEHNR, FQNEAQ (reference sequence). CDR3 region: CASTTTGGSYEQYF. The CDR3 nucleotides read TGTGCCAGCACCACGACAGGGGGCTCCTACGAGCAGTACTTC.

This chain connects TRBV4-2 to TRBJ2-3, with 11 bases fitting TRBD2. CDR3 length: 15 residues. Trimming cost V 4 bases and J 4 bases; bases outside gene matches: 4. Germline CDR1 LGHNA, CDR2 YNFKEQ. This CDR3 reads CASSLGTSGSDTQYF. CDR3 nucleotides: TGTGCCAGCAGCCTGGGGACTAGCGGATCAGATACGCAGTATTTT.

The V and J genes are TRBV6-5 and TRBJ2-7, with 10 bases matching TRBD1. The junction had 10 bases not matched to a gene; V was cut back by 6 bases and J by 5 bases. The CDR3 consists of 15 residues. Germline V gene data show CDR1 as MNHEY and CDR2 as SVGAGI. The CDR3 coding sequence is TGTGCCAGCAGCTACGCCGGGACAGGGGAGAACGAGCAGTACTTC. Amino acids: CASSYAGTGENEQYF.

This chain uses TRBV20-1 with TRBJ2-1, with 11 positions matching TRBD2. This CDR3 spans 13 amino acids. With 6 bases clipped from V and 6 bases from J, the junction kept 4 bases outside the gene matches. The germline V gene has CDR1 DFQATT and CDR2 SNEGSKA (reference sequence). The CDR3 loop is CSALAGVSNEQFF. CDR3 in DNA: TGCAGTGCACTAGCGGGGGTTTCCAATGAGCAGTTCTTC.